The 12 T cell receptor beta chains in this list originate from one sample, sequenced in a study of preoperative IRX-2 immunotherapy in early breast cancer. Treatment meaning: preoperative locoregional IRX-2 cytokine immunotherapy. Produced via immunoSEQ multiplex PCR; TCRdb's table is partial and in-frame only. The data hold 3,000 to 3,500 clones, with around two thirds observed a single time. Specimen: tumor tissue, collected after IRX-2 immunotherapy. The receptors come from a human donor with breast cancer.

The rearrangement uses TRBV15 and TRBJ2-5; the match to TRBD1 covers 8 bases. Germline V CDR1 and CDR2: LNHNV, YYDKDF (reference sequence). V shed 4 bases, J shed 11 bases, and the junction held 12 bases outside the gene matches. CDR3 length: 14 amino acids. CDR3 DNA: TGTGCCACCAGCACGCCGACAGGGGCCAACCGACAGTACTTC. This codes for CATSTPTGANRQYF.

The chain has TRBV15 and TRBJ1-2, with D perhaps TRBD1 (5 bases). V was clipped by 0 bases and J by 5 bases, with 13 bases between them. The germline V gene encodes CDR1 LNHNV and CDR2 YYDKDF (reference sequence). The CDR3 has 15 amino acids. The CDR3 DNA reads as TGTGCCACCAGCAGAGATTCAGGGACGTTGTATGGCTACACCTTC. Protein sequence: CATSRDSGTLYGYTF.

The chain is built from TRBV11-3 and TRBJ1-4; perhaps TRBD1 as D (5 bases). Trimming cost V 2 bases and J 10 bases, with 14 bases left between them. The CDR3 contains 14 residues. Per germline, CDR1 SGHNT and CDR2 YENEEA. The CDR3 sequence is CASSLNAGQGKLFF. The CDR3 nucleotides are TGTGCCAGCAGCTTAAATGCAGGGCAGGGAAAACTGTTTTTT.

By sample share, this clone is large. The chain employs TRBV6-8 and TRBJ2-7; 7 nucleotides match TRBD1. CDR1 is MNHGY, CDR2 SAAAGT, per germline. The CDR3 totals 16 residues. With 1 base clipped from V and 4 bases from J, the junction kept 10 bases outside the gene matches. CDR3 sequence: CASSYYQTGFQYEQYF. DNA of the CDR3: TGTGCCAGCAGTTACTATCAGACAGGGTTCCAATACGAGCAGTACTTC.

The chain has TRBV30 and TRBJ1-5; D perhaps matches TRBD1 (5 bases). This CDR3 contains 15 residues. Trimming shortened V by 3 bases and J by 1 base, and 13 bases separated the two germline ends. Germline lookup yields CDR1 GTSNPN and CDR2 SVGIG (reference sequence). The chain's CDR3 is CAWSPRGRSNQPQHF. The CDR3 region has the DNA TGTGCCTGGAGCCCCCGGGGCAGAAGCAATCAGCCCCAGCATTTT.

The CDR3 sequence: CASSSETGSEGYTF. In nucleotides, the CDR3 is TGCGCCAGCAGCTCTGAGACAGGGTCGGAAGGCTACACCTTC. The V gene is TRBV5-1, the J gene TRBJ1-2; the match to TRBD1 covers 7 bases. V lost 3 bases, J lost 8 bases, and 10 bases stayed unmatched. In germline, CDR1 is SGHRS, CDR2 YFSETQ. The CDR3 loop spans 14 amino acids.

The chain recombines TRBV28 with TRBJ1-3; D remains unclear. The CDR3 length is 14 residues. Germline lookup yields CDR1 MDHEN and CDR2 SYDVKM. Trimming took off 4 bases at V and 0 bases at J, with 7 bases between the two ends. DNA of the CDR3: TGTGCCAGCAGTTCCGATGGCTCTGGAAACACCATATATTTT. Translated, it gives CASSSDGSGNTIYF.

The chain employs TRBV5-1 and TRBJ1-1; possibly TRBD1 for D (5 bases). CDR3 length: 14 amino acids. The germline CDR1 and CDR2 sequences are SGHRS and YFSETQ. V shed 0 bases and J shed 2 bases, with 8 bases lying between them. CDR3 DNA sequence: TGCGCCAGCAGCTTGGAGACAGAAAACACTGAAGCTTTCTTT. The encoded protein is CASSLETENTEAFF. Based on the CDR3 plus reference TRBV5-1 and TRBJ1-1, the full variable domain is KAGVTQTPRYLIKTRGQQVTLSCSPISGHRSVSWYQQTPGQGLQFLFEYFSETQRNKGNFPGRFSGRQFSNSRSEMNVSTLELGDSALYLCASSLETENTEAFFGQGTRLTVV.

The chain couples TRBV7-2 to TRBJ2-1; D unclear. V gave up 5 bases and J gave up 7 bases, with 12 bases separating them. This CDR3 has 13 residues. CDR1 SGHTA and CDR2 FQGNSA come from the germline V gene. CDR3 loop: CASSQDLGNEQFF. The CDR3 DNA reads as TGTGCCAGCAGCCAAGACTTGGGGAATGAGCAGTTCTTC.

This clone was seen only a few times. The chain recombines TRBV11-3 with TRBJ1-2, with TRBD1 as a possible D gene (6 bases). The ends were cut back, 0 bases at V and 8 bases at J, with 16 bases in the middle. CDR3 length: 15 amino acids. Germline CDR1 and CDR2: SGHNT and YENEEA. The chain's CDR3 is CASSLDVGQSGGYTF. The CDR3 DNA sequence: TGTGCCAGCAGCTTAGATGTCGGACAGTCAGGGGGCTACACCTTC.

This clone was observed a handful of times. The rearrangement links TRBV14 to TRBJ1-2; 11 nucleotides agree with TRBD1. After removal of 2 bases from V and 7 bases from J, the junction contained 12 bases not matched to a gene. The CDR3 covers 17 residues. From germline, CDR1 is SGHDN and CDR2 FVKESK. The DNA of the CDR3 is TGTGCCAGCAGCCAACAGTTAGGGACAGGGGGAAGAGGTGGCTACACCTTC. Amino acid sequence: CASSQQLGTGGRGGYTF.

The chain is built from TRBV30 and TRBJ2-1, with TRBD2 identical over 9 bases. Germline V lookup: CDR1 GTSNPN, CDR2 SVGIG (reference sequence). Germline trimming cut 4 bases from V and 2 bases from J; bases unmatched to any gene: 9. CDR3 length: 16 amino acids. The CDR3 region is CAWNGGGDNTYNEQFF. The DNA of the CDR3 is TGTGCCTGGAATGGCGGGGGGGATAACACCTACAATGAGCAGTTCTTC. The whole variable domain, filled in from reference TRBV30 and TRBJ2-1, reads SQTIHQWPATLVQPVGSPLSLECTVEGTSNPNLYWYRQAAGRGLQLLFYSVGIGQISSEVPQNLSASRPQDRQFILSSKKLLLSDSGFYLCAWNGGGDNTYNEQFFGPGTRLTVL.